Described below is a single T cell receptor beta chain sequence and its context. Germline V CDR1 and CDR2: KGHSH, LQKENI. V lost 3 bases to trimming and J lost 4 bases, with 13 bases between them. This CDR3 comprises 15 residues. These data come from a study of blood T cell repertoires in COVID-19. Looking at the study overall: COVID-19 samples from acute and convalescent phases originated in the United States, Italy and Spain. Nucleic acid was either cDNA or gDNA, and it came from T cells, B-cell-depleted T cells, or PBMCs.

Original analysis: Nucleated cell counts were estimated from reference gene primer amplification. Libraries were prepared by immunoSEQ multiplex PCR; TCRdb keeps only in-frame clonotypes and omits some of them. Clone size and V and J calls were adopted from that table, with D and trimming inferred from the DNA. In the table there are a few hundred thousand clones, 85% of which are singletons. The chain employs TRBV18 and TRBJ2-1, with D possibly matching TRBD2 (6 bases). The TCR originated in a woman younger than 30 with acute or convalescent COVID-19. Sequencing was carried out using peripheral blood. CDR3 sequence reads: CASSPEIADYNEQFF. CDR3 in DNA: TGTGCCAGCTCACCGGAAATAGCGGATTACAATGAGCAGTTCTTC.